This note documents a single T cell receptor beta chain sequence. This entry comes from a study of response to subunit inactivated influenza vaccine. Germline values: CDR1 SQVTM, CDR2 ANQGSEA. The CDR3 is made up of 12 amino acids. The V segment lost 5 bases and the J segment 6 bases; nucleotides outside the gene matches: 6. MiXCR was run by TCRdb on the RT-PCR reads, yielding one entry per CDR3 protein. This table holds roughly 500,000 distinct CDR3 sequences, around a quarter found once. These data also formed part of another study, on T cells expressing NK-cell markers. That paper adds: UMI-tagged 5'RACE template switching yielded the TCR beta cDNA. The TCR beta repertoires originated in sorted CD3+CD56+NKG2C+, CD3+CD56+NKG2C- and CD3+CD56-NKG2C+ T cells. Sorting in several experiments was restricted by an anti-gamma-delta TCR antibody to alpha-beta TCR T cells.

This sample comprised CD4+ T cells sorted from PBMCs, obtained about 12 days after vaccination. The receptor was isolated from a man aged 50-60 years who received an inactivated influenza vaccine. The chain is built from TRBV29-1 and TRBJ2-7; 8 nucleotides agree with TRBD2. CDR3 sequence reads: CSVSSGSGEQYF. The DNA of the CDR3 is TGCAGCGTTAGCAGCGGGAGTGGCGAGCAGTACTTC.